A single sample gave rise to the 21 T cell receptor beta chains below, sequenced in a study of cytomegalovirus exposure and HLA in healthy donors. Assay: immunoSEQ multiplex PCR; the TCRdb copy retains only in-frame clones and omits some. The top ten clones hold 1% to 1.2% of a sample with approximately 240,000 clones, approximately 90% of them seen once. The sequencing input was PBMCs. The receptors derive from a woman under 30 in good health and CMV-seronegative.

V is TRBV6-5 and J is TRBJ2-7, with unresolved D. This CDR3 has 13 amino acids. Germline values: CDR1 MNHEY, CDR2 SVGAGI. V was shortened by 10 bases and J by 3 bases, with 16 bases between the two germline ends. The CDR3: CATLSRGYYEQYF. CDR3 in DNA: TGTGCCACCCTTTCTAGAGGTTACTACGAGCAGTACTTC.

Here the CDR3 reads CASSLAVADNQPQHF. In nucleotides, the CDR3 is TGTGCCAGCAGCTTGGCCGTGGCAGATAATCAGCCCCAGCATTTT. This chain joins TRBV5-6 and TRBJ1-5; D is undetermined. CDR3 length: 15 residues. Germline assignment: CDR1 SGHDT and CDR2 YYEEEE. Trimming removed 0 bases from V and 4 bases from J, with 11 bases in between.

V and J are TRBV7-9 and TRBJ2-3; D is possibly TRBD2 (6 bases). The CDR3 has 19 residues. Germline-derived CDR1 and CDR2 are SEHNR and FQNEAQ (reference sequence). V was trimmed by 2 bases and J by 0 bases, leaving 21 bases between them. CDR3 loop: CASSLIGLSGGDSTDTQYF. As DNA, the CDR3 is TGTGCCAGCAGCTTAATCGGTCTCTCCGGGGGAGATAGCACAGATACGCAGTATTTT.

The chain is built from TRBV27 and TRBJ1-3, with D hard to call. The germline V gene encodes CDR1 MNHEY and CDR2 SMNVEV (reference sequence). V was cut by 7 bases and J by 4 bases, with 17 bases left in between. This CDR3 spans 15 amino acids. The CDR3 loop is CASTFNLSPGNTIYF. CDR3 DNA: TGTGCCAGCACTTTTAACCTAAGCCCCGGAAACACCATATATTTT.

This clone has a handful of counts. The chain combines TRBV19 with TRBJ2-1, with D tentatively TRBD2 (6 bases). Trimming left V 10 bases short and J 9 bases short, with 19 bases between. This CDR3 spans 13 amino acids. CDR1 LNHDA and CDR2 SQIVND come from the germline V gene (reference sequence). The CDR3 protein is CATKEAGGTEQFF. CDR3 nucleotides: TGTGCCACCAAAGAGGCCGGGGGAACTGAGCAGTTCTTC.

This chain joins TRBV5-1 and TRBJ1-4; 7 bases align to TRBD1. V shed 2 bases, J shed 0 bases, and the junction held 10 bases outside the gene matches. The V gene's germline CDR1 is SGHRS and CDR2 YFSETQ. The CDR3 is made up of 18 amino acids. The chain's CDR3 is CASSFRQGFPATNEKLFF. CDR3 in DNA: TGCGCCAGCAGCTTCAGACAGGGTTTTCCAGCAACTAATGAAAAACTGTTTTTT.

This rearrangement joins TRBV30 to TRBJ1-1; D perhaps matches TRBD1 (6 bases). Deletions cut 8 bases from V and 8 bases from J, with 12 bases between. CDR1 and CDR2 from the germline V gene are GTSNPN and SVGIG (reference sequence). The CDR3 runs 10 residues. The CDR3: CARRGPEAFF. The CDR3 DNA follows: TGTGCCCGCAGGGGCCCCGAAGCTTTCTTT.

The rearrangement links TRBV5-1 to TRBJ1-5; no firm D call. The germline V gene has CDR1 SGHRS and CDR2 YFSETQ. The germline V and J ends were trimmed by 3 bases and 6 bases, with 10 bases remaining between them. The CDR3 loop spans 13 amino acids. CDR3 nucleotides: TGCGCCAGCAGCTCGGACGGGGTTCAGCCCCAGCATTTT. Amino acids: CASSSDGVQPQHF.

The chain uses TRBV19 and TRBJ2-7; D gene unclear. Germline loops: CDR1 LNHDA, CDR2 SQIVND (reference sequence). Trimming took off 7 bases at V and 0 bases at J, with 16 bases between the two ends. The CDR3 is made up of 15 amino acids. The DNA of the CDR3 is TGTGCCAGTAAGTTCGGAGCGTCTTACTCCTACGAGCAGTACTTC. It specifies CASKFGASYSYEQYF. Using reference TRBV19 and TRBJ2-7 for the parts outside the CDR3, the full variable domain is DGGITQSPKYLFRKEGQNVTLSCEQNLNHDAMYWYRQDPGQGLRLIYYSQIVNDFQKGDIAEGYSVSREKKESFPLTVTSAQKNPTAFYLCASKFGASYSYEQYFGPGTRLTVT.

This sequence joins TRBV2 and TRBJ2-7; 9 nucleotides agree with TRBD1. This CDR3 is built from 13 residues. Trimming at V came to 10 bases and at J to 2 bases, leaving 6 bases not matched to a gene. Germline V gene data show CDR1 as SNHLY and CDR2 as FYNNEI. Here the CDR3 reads CATTDRGTYEQYF. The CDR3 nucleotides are TGTGCCACCACCGACAGGGGGACCTACGAGCAGTACTTC. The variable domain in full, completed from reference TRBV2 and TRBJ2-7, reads EPEVTQTPSHQVTQMGQEVILRCVPISNHLYFYWYRQILGQKVEFLVSFYNNEISEKSEIFDDQFSVERPDGSNFTLKIRSTKLEDSAMYFCATTDRGTYEQYFGPGTRLTVT.

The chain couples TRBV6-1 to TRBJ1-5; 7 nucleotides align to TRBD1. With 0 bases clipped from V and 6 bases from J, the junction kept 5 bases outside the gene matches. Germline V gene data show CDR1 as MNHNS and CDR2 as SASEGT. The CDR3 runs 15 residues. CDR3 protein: CASSEADRTGQPQHF. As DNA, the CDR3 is TGTGCCAGCAGTGAAGCGGACAGGACGGGTCAGCCCCAGCATTTT.

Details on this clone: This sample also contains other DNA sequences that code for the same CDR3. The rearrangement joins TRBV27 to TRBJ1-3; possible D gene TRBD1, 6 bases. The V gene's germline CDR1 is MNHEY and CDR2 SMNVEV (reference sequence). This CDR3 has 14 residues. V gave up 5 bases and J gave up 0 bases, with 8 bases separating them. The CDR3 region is CASSPQGSGNTIYF. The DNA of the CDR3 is TGTGCCAGCAGTCCACAGGGCTCTGGAAACACCATATATTTT.

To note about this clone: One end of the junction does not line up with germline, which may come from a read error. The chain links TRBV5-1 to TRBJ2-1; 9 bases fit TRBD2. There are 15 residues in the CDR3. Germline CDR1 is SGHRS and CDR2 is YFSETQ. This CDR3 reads CASTLEGLAYNEQFF. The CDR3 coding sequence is TGCGCCAGCACCTTGGAGGGACTAGCATACAATGAGCAGTTCTTC.

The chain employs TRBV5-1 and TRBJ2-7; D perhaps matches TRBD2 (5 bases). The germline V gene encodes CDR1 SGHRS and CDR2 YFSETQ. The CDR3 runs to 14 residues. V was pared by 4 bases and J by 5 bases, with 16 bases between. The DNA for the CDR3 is TGCGCCAGCAGCCCGGAGGCCTCTTCCGACGAGCAGTACTTC. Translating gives CASSPEASSDEQYF.

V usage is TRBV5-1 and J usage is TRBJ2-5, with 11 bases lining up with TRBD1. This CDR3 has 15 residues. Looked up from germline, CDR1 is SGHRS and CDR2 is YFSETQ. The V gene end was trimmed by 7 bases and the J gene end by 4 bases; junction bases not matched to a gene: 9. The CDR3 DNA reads TGCGCCAGCGTTCAAGGGACAGGGGGTTCAGAGACCCAGTACTTC. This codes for CASVQGTGGSETQYF. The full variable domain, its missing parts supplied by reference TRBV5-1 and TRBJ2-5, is KAGVTQTPRYLIKTRGQQVTLSCSPISGHRSVSWYQQTPGQGLQFLFEYFSETQRNKGNFPGRFSGRQFSNSRSEMNVSTLELGDSALYLCASVQGTGGSETQYFGPGTRLLVL.

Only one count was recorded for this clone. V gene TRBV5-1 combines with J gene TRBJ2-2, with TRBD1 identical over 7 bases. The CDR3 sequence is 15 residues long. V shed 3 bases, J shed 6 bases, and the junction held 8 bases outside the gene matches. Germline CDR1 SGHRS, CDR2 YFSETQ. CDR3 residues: CASSWRTGAAGELFF. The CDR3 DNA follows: TGCGCCAGCAGCTGGCGGACAGGTGCGGCCGGGGAGCTGTTTTTT.

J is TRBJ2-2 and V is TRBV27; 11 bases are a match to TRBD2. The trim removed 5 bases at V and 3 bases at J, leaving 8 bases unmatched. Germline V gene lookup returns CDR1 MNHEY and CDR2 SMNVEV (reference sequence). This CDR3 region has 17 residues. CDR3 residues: CASSLIGTSGYTGELFF. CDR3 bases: TGTGCCAGCAGTCTAATCGGGACTAGCGGTTACACCGGGGAGCTGTTTTTT.

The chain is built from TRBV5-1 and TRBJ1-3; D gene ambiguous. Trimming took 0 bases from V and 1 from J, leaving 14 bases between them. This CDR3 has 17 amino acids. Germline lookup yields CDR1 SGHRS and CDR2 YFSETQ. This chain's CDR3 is CASSLGGGLQSGNTIYF. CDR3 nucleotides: TGCGCCAGCAGCTTGGGAGGAGGACTACAGTCTGGAAACACCATATATTTT.

CDR3 sequence reads: CASRSAGGYTF. CDR3 DNA sequence: TGTGCCAGCAGGTCGGCCGGGGGCTACACCTTC. The V and J genes are TRBV11-2 and TRBJ1-2; unclear D gene. The CDR3 is 11 residues long. Trimming pared 6 bases from V and 8 bases from J, leaving 10 bases between. In germline, CDR1 is SGHAT, CDR2 FQNNGV.

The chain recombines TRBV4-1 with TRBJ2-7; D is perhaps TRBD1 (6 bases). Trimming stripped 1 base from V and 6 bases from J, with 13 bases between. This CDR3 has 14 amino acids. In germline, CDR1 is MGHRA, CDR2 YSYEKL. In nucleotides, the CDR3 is TGCGCCAGCAGCCAAGTTGTGACAGGCACCGAGCAGTACTTC. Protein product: CASSQVVTGTEQYF.

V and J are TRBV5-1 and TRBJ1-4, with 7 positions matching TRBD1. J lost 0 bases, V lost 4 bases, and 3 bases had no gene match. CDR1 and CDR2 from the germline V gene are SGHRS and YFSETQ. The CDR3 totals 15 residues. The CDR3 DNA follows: TGCGCCAGCAGCGTCGGACAGGCAACTAATGAAAAACTGTTTTTT. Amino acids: CASSVGQATNEKLFF.